This entry concerns a single TCR beta chain. TCRdb reworked the 5' RACE reads into one entry per CDR3 protein, no DNA. This listing includes about 260,000 distinct CDR3 sequences. These data come from a study of T cells expressing NK-cell markers. Sequenced material: blood T cells: a sorted CD56 or NKG2C T cell subset, CD4+ or CD8+ T cells, or bulk PBMC T cells (not recorded which). This receptor was taken from a man between 18 and 35 years old in good health.

The CDR3 loop reads CASSLGFASTDTQYF. This chain uses TRBV5-4 with TRBJ2-3. Germline V lookup: CDR1 SGHNT, CDR2 YYREEE (reference sequence). This CDR3 region has 15 residues.